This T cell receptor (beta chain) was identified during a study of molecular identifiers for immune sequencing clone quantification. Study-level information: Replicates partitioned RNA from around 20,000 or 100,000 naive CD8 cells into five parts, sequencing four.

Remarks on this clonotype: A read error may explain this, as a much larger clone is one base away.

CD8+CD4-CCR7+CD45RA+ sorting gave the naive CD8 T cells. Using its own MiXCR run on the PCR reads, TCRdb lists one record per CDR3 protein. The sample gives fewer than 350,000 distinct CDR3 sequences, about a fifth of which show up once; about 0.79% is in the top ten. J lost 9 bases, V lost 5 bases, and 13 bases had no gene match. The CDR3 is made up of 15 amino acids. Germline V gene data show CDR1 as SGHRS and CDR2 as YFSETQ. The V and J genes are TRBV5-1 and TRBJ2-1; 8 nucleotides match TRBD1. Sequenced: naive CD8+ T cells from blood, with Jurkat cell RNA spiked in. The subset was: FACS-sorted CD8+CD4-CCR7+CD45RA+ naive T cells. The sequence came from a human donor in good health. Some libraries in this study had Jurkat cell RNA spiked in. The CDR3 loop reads CASRSTGQGVLEQFF. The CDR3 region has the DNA TGCGCCAGCAGGTCCACCGGACAGGGCGTGCTTGAGCAGTTCTTC.